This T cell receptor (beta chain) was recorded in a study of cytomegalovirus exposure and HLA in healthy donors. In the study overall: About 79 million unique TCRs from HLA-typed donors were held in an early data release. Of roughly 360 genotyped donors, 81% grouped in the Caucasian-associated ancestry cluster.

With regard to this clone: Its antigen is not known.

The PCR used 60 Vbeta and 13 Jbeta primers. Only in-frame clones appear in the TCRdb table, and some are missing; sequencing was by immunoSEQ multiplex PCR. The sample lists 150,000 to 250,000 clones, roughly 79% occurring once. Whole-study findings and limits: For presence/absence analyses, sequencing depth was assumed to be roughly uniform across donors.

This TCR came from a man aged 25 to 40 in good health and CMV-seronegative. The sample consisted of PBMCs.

CDR3 DNA sequence: TGTGCCACCAGCAGAGGAGCGGGTCCTCCCTACGAGCAGTACTTC. It yields the protein CATSRGAGPPYEQYF. This chain connects TRBV15 to TRBJ2-7, with a weak D call TRBD2 (6 bases). Germline V gene lookup returns CDR1 LNHNV and CDR2 YYDKDF (reference sequence). Trimming shortened V by 1 base and J by 2 bases, and 12 bases separated the two germline ends. The CDR3 loop spans 15 amino acids. Full variable domain (missing parts from reference TRBV15 and TRBJ2-7): DAMVIQNPRYQVTQFGKPVTLSCSQTLNHNVMYWYQQKSSQAPKLLFHYYDKDFNNEADTPDNFQSRRPNTSFCFLDIRSPGLGDTAMYLCATSRGAGPPYEQYFGPGTRLTVT.